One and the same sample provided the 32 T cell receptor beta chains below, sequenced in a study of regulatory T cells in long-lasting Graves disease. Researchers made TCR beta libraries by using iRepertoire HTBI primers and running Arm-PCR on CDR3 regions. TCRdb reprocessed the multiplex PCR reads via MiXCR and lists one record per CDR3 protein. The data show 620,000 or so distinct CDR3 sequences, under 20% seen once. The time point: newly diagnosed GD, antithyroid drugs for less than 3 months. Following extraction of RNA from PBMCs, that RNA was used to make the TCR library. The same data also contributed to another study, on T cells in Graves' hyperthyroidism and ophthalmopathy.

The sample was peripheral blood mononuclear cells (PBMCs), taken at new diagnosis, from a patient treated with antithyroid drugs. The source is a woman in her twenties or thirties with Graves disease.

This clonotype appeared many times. The CDR3 loop is CASSLEAAWGEQYF. CDR3 coding DNA: TGTGCCAGCAGTTTAGAGGCAGCCTGGGGCGAGCAGTACTTC. This rearrangement joins TRBV27 to TRBJ2-7; no definite D call. The CDR3 loop spans 14 amino acids. The V gene's germline CDR1 is MNHEY and CDR2 SMNVEV (reference sequence). Trimming took off 2 bases at V and 6 bases at J, with 14 bases between the two ends.

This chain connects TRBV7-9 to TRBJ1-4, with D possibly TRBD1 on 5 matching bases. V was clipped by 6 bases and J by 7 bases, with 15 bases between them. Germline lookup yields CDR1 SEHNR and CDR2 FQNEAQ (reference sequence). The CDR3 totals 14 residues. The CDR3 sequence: CASRNEGLGEKLFF. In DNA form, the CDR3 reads TGTGCCAGCAGGAATGAGGGGCTGGGTGAAAAACTGTTTTTT.

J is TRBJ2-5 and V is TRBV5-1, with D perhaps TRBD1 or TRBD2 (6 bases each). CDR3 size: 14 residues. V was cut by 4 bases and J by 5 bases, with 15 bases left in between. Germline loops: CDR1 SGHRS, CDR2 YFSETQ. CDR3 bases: TGCGCCAGCAGCAGGGGGGTCGGAGGGGAGACCCAGTACTTC. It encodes CASSRGVGGETQYF.

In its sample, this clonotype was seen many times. The CDR3 nucleotides read TGTGCCAGCAGTTACCAACAAGAGACCCAGTACTTC. It yields the protein CASSYQQETQYF. The rearrangement joins TRBV6-5 to TRBJ2-5; D call uncertain. Germline V lookup: CDR1 MNHEY, CDR2 SVGAGI. Trimming removed 2 bases at V and 2 bases at J, with 3 bases between. The CDR3 is 12 amino acids.

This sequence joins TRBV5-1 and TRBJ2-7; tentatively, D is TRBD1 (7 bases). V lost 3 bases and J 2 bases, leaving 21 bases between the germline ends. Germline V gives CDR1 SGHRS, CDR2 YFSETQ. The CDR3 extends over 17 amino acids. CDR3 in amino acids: CASSWGDSSPLTYEQYF. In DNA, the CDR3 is TGCGCCAGCAGCTGGGGGGACAGCTCCCCACTCACCTACGAGCAGTACTTC.

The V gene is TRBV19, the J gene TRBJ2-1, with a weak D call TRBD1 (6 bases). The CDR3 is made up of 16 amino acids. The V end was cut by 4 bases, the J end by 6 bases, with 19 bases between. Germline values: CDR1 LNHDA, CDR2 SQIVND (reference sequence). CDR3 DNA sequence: TGTGCCAGTAGTACCCTTGGACAGAGCGAGATCAATGAGCAGTTCTTC. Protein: CASSTLGQSEINEQFF.

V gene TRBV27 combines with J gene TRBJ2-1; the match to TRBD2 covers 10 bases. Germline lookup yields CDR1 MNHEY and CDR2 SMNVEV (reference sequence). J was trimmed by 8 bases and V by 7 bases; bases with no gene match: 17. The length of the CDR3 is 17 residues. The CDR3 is CASTPGASGSFLDEQFF. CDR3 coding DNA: TGTGCCAGCACCCCGGGGGCTAGCGGGAGTTTTTTGGATGAGCAGTTCTTC.

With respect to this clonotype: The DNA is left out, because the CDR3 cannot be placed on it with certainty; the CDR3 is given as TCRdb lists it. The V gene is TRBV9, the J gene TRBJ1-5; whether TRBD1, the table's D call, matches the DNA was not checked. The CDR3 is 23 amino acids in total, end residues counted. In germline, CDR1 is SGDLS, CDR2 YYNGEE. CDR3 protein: CASSVGSSGFYEQYFGPGQPQHF.

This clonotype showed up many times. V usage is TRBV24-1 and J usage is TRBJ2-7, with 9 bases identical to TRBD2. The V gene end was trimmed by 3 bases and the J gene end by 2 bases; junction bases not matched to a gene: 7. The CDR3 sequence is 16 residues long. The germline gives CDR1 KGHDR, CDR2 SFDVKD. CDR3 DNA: TGTGCCACCAGTGATCGTGGATCTAGCGGGACCTACGAGCAGTACTTC. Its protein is CATSDRGSSGTYEQYF.

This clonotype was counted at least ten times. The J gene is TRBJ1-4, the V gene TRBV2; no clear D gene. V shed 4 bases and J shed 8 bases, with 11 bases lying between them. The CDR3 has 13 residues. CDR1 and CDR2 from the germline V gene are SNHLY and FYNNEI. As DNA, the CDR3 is TGTGCCAGCAGTGTCCCAGCCGGGGAAAAACTGTTTTTT. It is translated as CASSVPAGEKLFF.

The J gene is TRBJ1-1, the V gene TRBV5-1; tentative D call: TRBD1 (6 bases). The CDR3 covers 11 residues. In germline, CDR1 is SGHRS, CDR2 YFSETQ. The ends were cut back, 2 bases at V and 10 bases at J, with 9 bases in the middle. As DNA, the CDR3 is TGCGCCAGCAGCTTCAGACAGGCAGCTTTCTTT. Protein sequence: CASSFRQAAFF.

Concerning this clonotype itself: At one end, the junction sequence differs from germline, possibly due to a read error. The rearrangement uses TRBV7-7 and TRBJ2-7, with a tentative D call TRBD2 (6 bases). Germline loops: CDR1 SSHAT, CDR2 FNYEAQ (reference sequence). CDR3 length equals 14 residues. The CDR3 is CASSLYGGEGEQYF. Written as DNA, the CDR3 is TGTGCTAGCAGCTTATACGGGGGAGAGGGCGAGCAGTACTTC.

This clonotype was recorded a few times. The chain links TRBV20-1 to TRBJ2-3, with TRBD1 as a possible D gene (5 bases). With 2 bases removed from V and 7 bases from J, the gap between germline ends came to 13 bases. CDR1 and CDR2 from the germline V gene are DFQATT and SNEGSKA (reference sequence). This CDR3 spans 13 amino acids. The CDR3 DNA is TGCAGTGCTAGACGCCAGGGTGGCTATACGCAGTATTTT. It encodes CSARRQGGYTQYF.

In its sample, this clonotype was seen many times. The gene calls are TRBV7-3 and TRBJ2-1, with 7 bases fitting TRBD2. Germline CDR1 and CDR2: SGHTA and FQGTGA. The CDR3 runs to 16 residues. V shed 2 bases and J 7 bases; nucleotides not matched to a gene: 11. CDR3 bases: TGTGCCAGCAGCTTATGGGCGGGGGATAGTAGTAATGAGCAGTTCTTC. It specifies CASSLWAGDSSNEQFF.

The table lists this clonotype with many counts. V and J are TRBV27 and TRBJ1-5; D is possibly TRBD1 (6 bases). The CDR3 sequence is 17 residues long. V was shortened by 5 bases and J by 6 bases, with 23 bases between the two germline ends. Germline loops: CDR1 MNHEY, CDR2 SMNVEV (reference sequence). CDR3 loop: CASSAVRVLGGSQPQHF. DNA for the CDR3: TGTGCCAGCAGTGCGGTAAGGGTACTAGGGGGGTCTCAGCCCCAGCATTTT.

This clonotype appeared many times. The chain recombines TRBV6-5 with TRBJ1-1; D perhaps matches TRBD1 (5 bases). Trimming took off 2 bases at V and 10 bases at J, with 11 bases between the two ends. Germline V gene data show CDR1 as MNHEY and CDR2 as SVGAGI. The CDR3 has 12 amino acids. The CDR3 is CASSYGGLAAFF. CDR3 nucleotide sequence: TGTGCCAGCAGTTACGGGGGTTTGGCAGCTTTCTTT.

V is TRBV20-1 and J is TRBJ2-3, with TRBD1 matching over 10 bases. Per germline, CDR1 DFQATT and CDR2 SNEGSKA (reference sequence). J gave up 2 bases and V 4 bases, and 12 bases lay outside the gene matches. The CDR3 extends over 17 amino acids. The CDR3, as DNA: TGCAGTGCTACCTCCCTTCGGGACAGGGGATACACAGATACGCAGTATTTT. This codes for CSATSLRDRGYTDTQYF.

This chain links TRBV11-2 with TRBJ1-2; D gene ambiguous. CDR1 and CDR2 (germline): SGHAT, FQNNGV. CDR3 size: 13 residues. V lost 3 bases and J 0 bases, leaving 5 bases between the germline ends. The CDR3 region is CASSFGANYGYTF. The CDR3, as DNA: TGTGCCAGCAGCTTCGGAGCTAACTATGGCTACACCTTC.

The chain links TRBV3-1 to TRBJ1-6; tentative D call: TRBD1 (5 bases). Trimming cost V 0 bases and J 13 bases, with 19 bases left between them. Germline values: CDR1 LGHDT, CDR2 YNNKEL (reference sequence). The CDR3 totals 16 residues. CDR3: CASSQDQWGPRAPLHF. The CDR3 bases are TGTGCCAGCAGCCAAGATCAATGGGGACCACGAGCTCCCCTCCACTTT.

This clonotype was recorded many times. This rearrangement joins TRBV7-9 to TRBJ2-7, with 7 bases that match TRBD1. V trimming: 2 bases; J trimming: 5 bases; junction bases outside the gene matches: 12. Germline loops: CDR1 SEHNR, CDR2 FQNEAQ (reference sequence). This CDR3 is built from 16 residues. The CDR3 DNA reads TGTGCCAGCAGCTTATTGTTTCGAGGGGACAGCCACGAGCAGTACTTC. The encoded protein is CASSLLFRGDSHEQYF.

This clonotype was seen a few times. The CDR3 reads CASSTMTGFNSPLHF. Written as DNA, the CDR3 is TGTGCCAGTAGTACGATGACAGGATTTAATTCACCCCTCCACTTT. The chain combines TRBV19 with TRBJ1-6; tentatively, D is TRBD1 (6 bases). The ends were cut back, 4 bases at V and 6 bases at J, with 13 bases in the middle. The germline CDR1 and CDR2 sequences are LNHDA and SQIVND (reference sequence). There are 15 residues in the CDR3. The full variable domain, in which reference TRBV19 and TRBJ1-6 provide the parts outside the CDR3, is DGGITQSPKYLFRKEGQNVTLSCEQNLNHDAMYWYRQDPGQGLRLIYYSQIVNDFQKGDIAEGYSVSREKKESFPLTVTSAQKNPTAFYLCASSTMTGFNSPLHFGNGTRLTVT.

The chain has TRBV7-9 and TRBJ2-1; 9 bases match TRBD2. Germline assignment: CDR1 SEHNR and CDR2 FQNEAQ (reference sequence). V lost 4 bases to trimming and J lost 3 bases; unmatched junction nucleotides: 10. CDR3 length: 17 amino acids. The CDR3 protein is CASSSGGVAGDYNEQFF. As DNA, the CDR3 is TGTGCCAGCAGCTCCGGCGGTGTAGCGGGGGACTACAATGAGCAGTTCTTC.

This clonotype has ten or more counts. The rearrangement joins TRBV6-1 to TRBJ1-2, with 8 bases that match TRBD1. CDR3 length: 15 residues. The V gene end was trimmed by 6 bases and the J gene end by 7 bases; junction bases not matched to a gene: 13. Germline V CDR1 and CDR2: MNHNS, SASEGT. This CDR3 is CASRPYSGQGRGYTF. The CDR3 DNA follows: TGTGCCAGCAGGCCCTACAGCGGACAGGGACGTGGCTACACCTTC.

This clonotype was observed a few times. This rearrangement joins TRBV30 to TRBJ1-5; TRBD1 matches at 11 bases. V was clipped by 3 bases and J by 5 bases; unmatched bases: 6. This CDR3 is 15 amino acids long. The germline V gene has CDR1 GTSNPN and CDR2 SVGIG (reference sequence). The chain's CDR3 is CAWRTGTGGHQPQHF. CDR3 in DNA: TGTGCCTGGAGAACCGGGACAGGGGGGCATCAGCCCCAGCATTTT.

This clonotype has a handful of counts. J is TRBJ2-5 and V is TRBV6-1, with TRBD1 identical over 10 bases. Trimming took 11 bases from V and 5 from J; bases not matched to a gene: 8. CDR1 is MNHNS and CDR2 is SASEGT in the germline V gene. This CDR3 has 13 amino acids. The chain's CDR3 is CAGKTGGAETQYF. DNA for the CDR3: TGTGCCGGGAAGACAGGGGGCGCGGAGACCCAGTACTTC.

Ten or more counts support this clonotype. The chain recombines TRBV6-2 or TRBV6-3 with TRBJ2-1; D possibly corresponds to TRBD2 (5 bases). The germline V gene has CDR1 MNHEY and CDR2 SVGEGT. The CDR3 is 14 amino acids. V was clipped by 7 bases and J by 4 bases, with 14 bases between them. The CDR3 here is CASTGERPYNEQFF. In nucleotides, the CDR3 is TGTGCCAGCACCGGGGAGCGGCCGTACAATGAGCAGTTCTTC.

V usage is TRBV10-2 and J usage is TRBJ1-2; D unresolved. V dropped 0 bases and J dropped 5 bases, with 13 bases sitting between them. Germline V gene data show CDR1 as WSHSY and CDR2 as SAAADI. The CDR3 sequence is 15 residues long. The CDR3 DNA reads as TGCGCCAGCAGTGAGTCAGGCCTTCTGGGGTATGGCTACACCTTC. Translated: CASSESGLLGYGYTF.

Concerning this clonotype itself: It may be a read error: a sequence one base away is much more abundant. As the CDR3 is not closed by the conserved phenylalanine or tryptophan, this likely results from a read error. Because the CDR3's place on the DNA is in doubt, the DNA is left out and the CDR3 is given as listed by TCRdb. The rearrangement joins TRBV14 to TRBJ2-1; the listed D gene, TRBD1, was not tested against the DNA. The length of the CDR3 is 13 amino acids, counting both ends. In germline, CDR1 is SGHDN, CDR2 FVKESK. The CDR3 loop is CASSQQGALGLIL.

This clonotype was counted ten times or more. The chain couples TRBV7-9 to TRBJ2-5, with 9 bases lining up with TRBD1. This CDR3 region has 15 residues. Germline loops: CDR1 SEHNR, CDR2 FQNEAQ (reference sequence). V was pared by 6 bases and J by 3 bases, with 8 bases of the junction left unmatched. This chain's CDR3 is CASRRQGVLKETQYF. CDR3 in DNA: TGTGCCAGCAGAAGACAGGGGGTGTTGAAAGAGACCCAGTACTTC.

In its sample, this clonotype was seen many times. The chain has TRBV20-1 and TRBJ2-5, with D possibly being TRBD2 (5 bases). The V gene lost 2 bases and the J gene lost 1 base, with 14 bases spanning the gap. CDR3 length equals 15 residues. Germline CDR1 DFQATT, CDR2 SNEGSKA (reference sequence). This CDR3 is CSARQRRAVQETQYF. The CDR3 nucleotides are TGCAGTGCTAGACAAAGGCGGGCTGTCCAAGAGACCCAGTACTTC.

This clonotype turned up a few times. The CDR3 sequence is CASSLVAGVKGYTF. For the CDR3, the DNA is TGTGCCAGCAGCTTAGTTGCGGGAGTAAAGGGCTACACCTTC. The V call is TRBV11-2, the J call TRBJ1-2; D is unclear. V lost 1 base, J lost 8 bases, and 14 bases lay in between. The CDR3 has 14 amino acids. Germline V gene lookup returns CDR1 SGHAT and CDR2 FQNNGV. Variable domain in full (rest from reference TRBV11-2 and TRBJ1-2): EAGVAQSPRYKIIEKRQSVAFWCNPISGHATLYWYQQILGQGPKLLIQFQNNGVVDDSQLPKDRFSAERLKGVDSTLKIQPAKLEDSAVYLCASSLVAGVKGYTFGSGTRLTVV.

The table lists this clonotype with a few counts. CDR3 DNA sequence: TGTGCCAGCTCCTACGGACGGGAGGGCAGGGAGCAGTTCTTC. Amino acid sequence: CASSYGREGREQFF. The chain carries TRBV18 and TRBJ2-1; 8 nucleotides line up with TRBD2. With V trimmed by 6 bases and J by 10 bases, 11 bases remained unmatched. The CDR3 runs to 14 residues. Germline assignment: CDR1 KGHSH and CDR2 LQKENI.